The T cell receptor beta chain described here comes from a study of identical twins. General study points: Twin pairs had excess sharing that was weaker in beta out-of-frame sequences. Alpha sequences that were out-of-frame and twin-shared showed an excess of low generation probability.

The CDR3 is 17 residues long. The J segment lost 3 bases and the V segment lost 3 bases, leaving 10 bases of the junction unmatched. Looked up from germline, CDR1 is LNHDA and CDR2 is SQIVND (reference sequence). This clonotype has more than one count but fewer than ten. Its antigen is not identified. TCRdb passed the 5' RACE reads through MiXCR, listing each CDR3 protein once. The sample holds around 510,000 distinct CDR3 sequences; roughly an eighth are singletons and the top ten take more than 0.8%. This same sample was also part of a study on yellow fever vaccine responses in identical twins. Turning to that study: In identical twins, vaccine T cell responses appeared partly shared and partly individual.

This receptor was identified in a woman aged 18-35 years in good health. The chain couples TRBV19 to TRBJ2-7, with 11 bases identical to TRBD1. The sequencing sample was made of CD4+ T cells sorted from blood. In nucleotides, the CDR3 is TGTGCCAGTAGTATTCTCTCTTCCGGGACAGGGGGCTACGAGCAGTACTTC. Translating gives CASSILSSGTGGYEQYF.